Shown below are 22 T cell receptor beta chains from a single sample sequenced in a study of early T cells in non-severe SARS-CoV-2 infection. TCRdb used MiXCR to reprocess the 5' RACE reads, holding one entry per CDR3 protein. Altogether tens of thousands of distinct CDR3 sequences are present, less than 15% being singletons, with the ten largest covering around 3.6%. The sequencing sample was made of whole blood. The receptor set was obtained from an adult who was a healthcare worker with PCR-confirmed SARS-CoV-2 infection or an uninfected control (not recorded which).

This clonotype was seen ten or more times. The rearrangement links TRBV3-1 to TRBJ2-1; possibly TRBD2 for D (6 bases). The CDR3 has 13 residues. With 0 bases removed from V and 15 bases from J, the gap between germline ends came to 15 bases. Germline CDR1 and CDR2: LGHDT and YNNKEL (reference sequence). The CDR3 DNA follows: TGTGCCAGCAGCCAAGATTTGGCGGGACCCCCGTTCTTC. This sequence encodes CASSQDLAGPPFF.

V usage is TRBV20-1 and J usage is TRBJ2-7, with D tentatively TRBD1 or TRBD2 (5 bases each). Germline V CDR1 and CDR2: DFQATT, SNEGSKA (reference sequence). Trimming took off 0 bases at V and 2 bases at J, with 14 bases between the two ends. This CDR3 region has 15 residues. The CDR3 region is CSAREGPQATYEQYF. CDR3 sequence (DNA): TGCAGTGCTAGAGAGGGACCTCAGGCCACCTACGAGCAGTACTTC.

This clonotype was detected a few times. The chain combines TRBV28 with TRBJ2-3; TRBD2 is a possible D gene (6 bases). The V and J ends lost 7 bases and 4 bases respectively, with 15 bases between them. The CDR3 runs to 14 residues. Germline V gene lookup returns CDR1 MDHEN and CDR2 SYDVKM. The CDR3 DNA reads as TGTGCCAGCACCTCTGCGGGGATCCCAGATACGCAGTATTTT. This gives the protein CASTSAGIPDTQYF.

This clonotype has a count of ten or more. One junction end does not reproduce the germline sequence, and a read error may be involved. V usage is TRBV28 and J usage is TRBJ2-2, with a tentative D call TRBD1 (6 bases). The length of the CDR3 is 15 residues. The germline CDR1 and CDR2 sequences are MDHEN and SYDVKM. The CDR3 region has the DNA TGTGCCATCCAAGGACAGACGGCGAACACCGGGGACCTGTTTTTT. Translation: CAIQGQTANTGDLFF.

This clonotype came up many times. The gene calls are TRBV6-6 and TRBJ2-7; a weak D match, TRBD2 (6 bases). CDR3 size: 15 residues. Deletions cut 7 bases from V and 6 bases from J, with 22 bases between. Per germline, CDR1 MNHNY and CDR2 SVGAGI (reference sequence). DNA for the CDR3: TGTGCCAGCAAACCTAGTACGGGAGAGTTGGGCGAGCAGTACTTC. Its protein product is CASKPSTGELGEQYF.

This chain joins TRBV20-1 and TRBJ2-3; 7 nucleotides match TRBD2. With 3 bases clipped from V and 1 base from J, the junction kept 1 base outside the gene matches. Germline CDR1 and CDR2: DFQATT and SNEGSKA (reference sequence). The CDR3 is 13 amino acids. CDR3 residues: CSASLAGTDTQYF. CDR3 nucleotide sequence: TGCAGTGCTAGTCTAGCGGGCACAGATACGCAGTATTTT.

This clonotype was picked up a small number of times. The chain joins TRBV11-2 to TRBJ2-1, with D perhaps given as TRBD1 or TRBD2 (6 bases each). V gave up 8 bases and J gave up 7 bases, with 15 bases separating them. Germline values: CDR1 SGHAT, CDR2 FQNNGV. CDR3 length: 13 residues. The CDR3 nucleotides read TGTGCCAGCCGCCGCGGGGACACGAATGAGCAGTTCTTC. Its protein is CASRRGDTNEQFF.

The chain uses TRBV10-2 and TRBJ2-3, with TRBD1 identical over 7 bases. Germline V gene lookup returns CDR1 WSHSY and CDR2 SAAADI. V trimming: 3 bases; J trimming: 6 bases; junction bases outside the gene matches: 6. The CDR3 is made up of 14 amino acids. The chain's CDR3 is CASSEATGPDTQYF. CDR3 in DNA: TGCGCCAGCAGTGAAGCGACAGGGCCCGATACGCAGTATTTT.

The chain couples TRBV28 to TRBJ2-1; no definite D call. Trimming shortened V by 4 bases and J by 3 bases, and 10 bases separated the two germline ends. Germline CDR1 and CDR2: MDHEN and SYDVKM. The CDR3 has 14 amino acids. The CDR3 DNA sequence: TGTGCCAGCAGTTGGCAAGTTAACTACAATGAGCAGTTCTTC. Its translation: CASSWQVNYNEQFF. Variable domain in full (rest from reference TRBV28 and TRBJ2-1): DVKVTQSSRYLVKRTGEKVFLECVQDMDHENMFWYRQDPGLGLRLIYFSYDVKMKEKGDIPEGYSVSREKKERFSLILESASTNQTSMYLCASSWQVNYNEQFFGPGTRLTVL.

This clonotype has just a few counts. V gene TRBV27 combines with J gene TRBJ2-1; D call uncertain. This CDR3 is 12 amino acids long. The V end was cut by 1 base, the J end by 10 bases, with 8 bases between. Germline V gene sequence: CDR1 MNHEY, CDR2 SMNVEV (reference sequence). CDR3 sequence reads: CASSLFTGEQFF. CDR3 coding DNA: TGTGCCAGCAGTTTATTCACTGGCGAGCAGTTCTTC.

This sequence joins TRBV7-9 and TRBJ1-2; TRBD1 might be the D (6 bases). The ends were cut back, 5 bases at V and 5 bases at J, with 9 bases in the middle. The CDR3 has 12 residues. Germline-derived CDR1 and CDR2 are SEHNR and FQNEAQ (reference sequence). CDR3 DNA sequence: TGTGCCAGCAGCCCAGGACAGTATGGCTACACCTTC. Translation gives CASSPGQYGYTF.

This chain uses TRBV6-5 with TRBJ2-3; 8 positions match TRBD2. V lost 7 bases, J lost 0 bases, and 6 bases stayed unmatched. Per germline, CDR1 MNHEY and CDR2 SVGAGI. This CDR3 is 15 amino acids long. The CDR3 bases are TGTGCCAGCACCTATAGCGGGACCAGCACAGATACGCAGTATTTT. Encoded protein: CASTYSGTSTDTQYF.

This clonotype was counted ten times or more. V and J are TRBV9 and TRBJ2-5; no clear D. The CDR3 covers 14 residues. Germline V CDR1 and CDR2: SGDLS, YYNGEE. The V and J ends lost 1 base and 5 bases respectively, with 12 bases between them. The CDR3 sequence: CASSVRDVGETQYF. The DNA of the CDR3 is TGTGCCAGCAGCGTAAGGGATGTCGGCGAGACCCAGTACTTC.

This clonotype was counted ten times or more. The V gene is TRBV28, the J gene TRBJ2-5; 7 nucleotides agree with TRBD1. The CDR3 has 15 amino acids. V gave up 2 bases and J gave up 0 bases; unmatched junction bases: 3. CDR1 is MDHEN, CDR2 SYDVKM, per germline. The CDR3 is CASSLTDRDQETQYF. CDR3 nucleotide sequence: TGTGCCAGCAGTTTAACAGACAGGGACCAAGAGACCCAGTACTTC. The entire variable domain, with the rest obtained from reference TRBV28 and TRBJ2-5, is as follows: DVKVTQSSRYLVKRTGEKVFLECVQDMDHENMFWYRQDPGLGLRLIYFSYDVKMKEKGDIPEGYSVSREKKERFSLILESASTNQTSMYLCASSLTDRDQETQYFGPGTRLLVL.

This clonotype was observed a few times. V gene TRBV6-5 combines with J gene TRBJ2-5; 9 bases are a match to TRBD1. The trim removed 6 bases at V and 4 bases at J, leaving 12 bases unmatched. The length of the CDR3 is 16 residues. The V gene's germline CDR1 is MNHEY and CDR2 SVGAGI. The CDR3 DNA reads TGTGCCAGCAGCCCAGGGGGACAGGGCCGAGGAGAGACCCAGTACTTC. Translation: CASSPGGQGRGETQYF.

This clonotype was seen many times. This chain links TRBV5-6 with TRBJ2-3; the D is unclear. V dropped 4 bases and J dropped 9 bases, with 9 bases sitting between them. Germline CDR1 SGHDT, CDR2 YYEEEE. The CDR3 is 11 residues long. The DNA for the CDR3 is TGTGCCAGCAGCGTGAGTCAAACGCAGTATTTT. Encoded protein: CASSVSQTQYF.

Points on this clonotype: The conserved phenylalanine or tryptophan is not found at the CDR3 terminus, so this likely reflects a read error. J is TRBJ1-1 and V is TRBV29-1; no clear D. Germline V CDR1 and CDR2: SQVTM, ANQGSEA. Trimming pared 6 bases from V and 6 bases from J, leaving 20 bases between. The CDR3 covers 14 residues. The CDR3 nucleotides read TGCAGCGTCTTGGAAGGTGGTCTGGGCCCTGAAGCTTTCCTT. This encodes CSVLEGGLGPEAFL.

This clonotype has only a few counts. The rearrangement links TRBV4-1 to TRBJ2-5; 10 nucleotides match TRBD2. CDR1 is MGHRA and CDR2 is YSYEKL in the germline V gene. V trimming: 5 bases; J trimming: 4 bases; junction bases outside the gene matches: 13. The CDR3 totals 17 residues. The CDR3 spells CASSTGSSSGSGETQYF. DNA for the CDR3: TGCGCCAGCAGCACGGGCTCGTCTAGCGGGAGTGGAGAGACCCAGTACTTC.

This clonotype was detected ten times or more. The chain couples TRBV12-5 to TRBJ2-7; TRBD1 matches at 7 bases. The CDR3 is made up of 16 amino acids. With 6 bases clipped from V and 2 bases from J, the junction kept 13 bases outside the gene matches. Germline-derived CDR1 and CDR2 are LGHNT and FRNRAP. Here the CDR3 reads CASGLTPGGSTYEQYF. CDR3 DNA: TGTGCTAGTGGACTCACCCCAGGGGGTTCAACCTACGAGCAGTACTTC.

The chain is built from TRBV6-5 and TRBJ2-7; D call uncertain. V shed 0 bases and J shed 1 base, with 10 bases lying between them. This CDR3 region has 15 residues. Germline-derived CDR1 and CDR2 are MNHEY and SVGAGI. The CDR3 DNA reads as TGTGCCAGCAGTTACTCGTTTTTAGGTTCCTACGAGCAGTACTTC. Amino acid sequence: CASSYSFLGSYEQYF.

The chain is built from TRBV20-1 and TRBJ2-2; 11 bases align to TRBD2. The CDR3 spans 14 residues. The germline CDR1 and CDR2 sequences are DFQATT and SNEGSKA (reference sequence). V lost 5 bases, J lost 2 bases, and 1 base stayed unmatched. CDR3 amino acids: CSALAGGNTGELFF. DNA for the CDR3: TGCAGTGCTCTAGCGGGAGGCAACACCGGGGAGCTGTTTTTT.

The chain joins TRBV27 to TRBJ1-2, with a weak D call TRBD1 (6 bases). Germline values: CDR1 MNHEY, CDR2 SMNVEV (reference sequence). The CDR3 loop spans 14 amino acids. Trimming removed 2 bases at V and 7 bases at J, with 14 bases between. CDR3 protein: CASSLGQGTFGYTF. The CDR3, as DNA: TGTGCCAGCAGTTTAGGGCAGGGGACCTTTGGCTACACCTTC.